These 5 T cell receptor beta chains came from one sample sequenced in a study of OX40 agonist ivuxolimab in advanced cancers. The table came from immunoSEQ multiplex PCR; TCRdb's copy has only in-frame clones and leaves some out. The data show over 35,000 clones, roughly 86% seen once. Sequencing was performed on CD4+ or CD8+ T cells sorted from blood, taken in a trial of the OX40 agonist ivuxolimab. The receptor source for this set is an adult with an advanced solid tumor such as melanoma, head and neck, liver or kidney cancer.

The chain recombines TRBV9 with TRBJ2-2, with 7 bases that match TRBD1. Germline CDR1 reads SGDLS; CDR2 reads YYNGEE. The trim removed 2 bases at V and 1 base at J, leaving 8 bases unmatched. CDR3 length equals 17 residues. The CDR3 DNA is TGTGCCAGCAGCGTTTCGCCCCGGGACAGGAACACCGGGGAGCTGTTTTTT. This codes for CASSVSPRDRNTGELFF.

Here the CDR3 DNA reads TGTGCCAGCAGCTTAGTTTCCCGCGGCACCCAGTACTTC. Its protein is CASSLVSRGTQYF. V gene TRBV11-2 combines with J gene TRBJ2-5; no firm D call. V was trimmed by 1 base and J by 8 bases, leaving 11 bases between them. Germline-derived CDR1 and CDR2 are SGHAT and FQNNGV. This CDR3 is built from 13 residues.

This clone has only one observation. The chain is built from TRBV15 and TRBJ1-5; D is perhaps TRBD1 (6 bases). Germline CDR1 LNHNV, CDR2 YYDKDF (reference sequence). This CDR3 is 14 amino acids long. V was trimmed by 5 bases and J by 2 bases, leaving 10 bases between them. CDR3 bases: TGTGCCACCAGCCTGGGGGCTGGCAATCAGCCCCAGCATTTT. This sequence encodes CATSLGAGNQPQHF.

This clone showed up just once. This chain connects TRBV9 to TRBJ2-3, with a tentative D call TRBD1 (6 bases). V lost 4 bases and J lost 0, with 9 bases in between. There are 14 residues in the CDR3. Germline V gene lookup returns CDR1 SGDLS and CDR2 YYNGEE. The CDR3 DNA reads as TGTGCCAGCAGCACCACAGGGAGCACAGATACGCAGTATTTT. It translates to CASSTTGSTDTQYF.

This clone was picked up a small number of times. This sequence joins TRBV19 and TRBJ1-6, with D unresolved. CDR1 is LNHDA, CDR2 SQIVND, per germline (reference sequence). The length of the CDR3 is 15 residues. V lost 7 bases and J 8 bases, leaving 18 bases between the germline ends. DNA for the CDR3: TGTGCCAGTATGGCCCCCGGACTACGGGATTCACCCCTCCACTTT. Translated, it gives CASMAPGLRDSPLHF.